The following is a T cell receptor (beta chain) sequence with its context. No antigen is known for it. The CDR3 has 14 residues. The junction had 6 bases not matched to a gene; V was cut back by 3 bases and J by 9 bases. CDR1 is MRHNA, CDR2 SNTAGT, per germline. This record comes from a study of cytomegalovirus exposure and HLA in healthy donors. Study results and caveats: Within a later analysis, the majority of CMV-associated TCR beta chains appeared HLA-restricted. In all likelihood, a cluster of highly shared sequence variants was a sequencing artifact. Association of a missense DCLRE1C variant with TCR beta V- and J-gene trimming was reported in a later analysis.

PCR employed 60 Vbeta and 13 Jbeta primers. Clones were sequenced by immunoSEQ multiplex PCR, and TCRdb holds only the in-frame ones, with some missing. The table lists roughly 140,000 clones, about 75% of them singletons. The rearrangement links TRBV6-4 to TRBJ2-1; 9 positions agree with TRBD2. Sequencing input: PBMCs. The clonotype comes from a male donor in good health and CMV-seronegative. The CDR3 coding sequence is TGTGCCAGCAGTGAAGCGGGAGGACTGGCTGAGCAGTTCTTC. The encoded protein is CASSEAGGLAEQFF.